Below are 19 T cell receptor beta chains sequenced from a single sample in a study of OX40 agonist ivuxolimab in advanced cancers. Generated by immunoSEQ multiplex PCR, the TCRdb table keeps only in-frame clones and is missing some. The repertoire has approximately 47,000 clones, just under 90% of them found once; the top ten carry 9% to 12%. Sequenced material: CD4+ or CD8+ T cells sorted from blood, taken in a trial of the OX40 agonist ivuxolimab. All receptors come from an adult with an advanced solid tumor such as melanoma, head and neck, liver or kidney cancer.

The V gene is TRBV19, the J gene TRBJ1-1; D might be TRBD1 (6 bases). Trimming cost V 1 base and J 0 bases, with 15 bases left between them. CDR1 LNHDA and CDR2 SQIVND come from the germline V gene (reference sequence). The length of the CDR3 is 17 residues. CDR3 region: CASSIGLRGRMNTEAFF. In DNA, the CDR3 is TGTGCCAGTAGTATAGGACTCAGGGGTAGAATGAACACTGAAGCTTTCTTT.

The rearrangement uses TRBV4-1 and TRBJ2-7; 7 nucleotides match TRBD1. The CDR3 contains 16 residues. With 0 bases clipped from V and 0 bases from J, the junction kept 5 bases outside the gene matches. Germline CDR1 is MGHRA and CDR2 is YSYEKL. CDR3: CASSQEVTGASYEQYF. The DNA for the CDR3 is TGCGCCAGCAGCCAAGAGGTTACAGGGGCCTCCTACGAGCAGTACTTC.

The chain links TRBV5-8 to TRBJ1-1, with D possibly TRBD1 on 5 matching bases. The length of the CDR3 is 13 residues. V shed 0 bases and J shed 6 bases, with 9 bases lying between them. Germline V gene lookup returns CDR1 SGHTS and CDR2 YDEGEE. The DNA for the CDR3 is TGTGCCAGCAGCTTGGCCGGGGGGGCTGAAGCTTTCTTT. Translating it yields CASSLAGGAEAFF.

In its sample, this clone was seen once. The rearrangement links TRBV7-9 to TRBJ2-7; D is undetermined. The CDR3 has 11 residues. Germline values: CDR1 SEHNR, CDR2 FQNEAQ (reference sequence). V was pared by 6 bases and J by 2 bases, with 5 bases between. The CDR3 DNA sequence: TGTGCCAGCAGTGCAACCTACGAGCAGTACTTC. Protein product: CASSATYEQYF.

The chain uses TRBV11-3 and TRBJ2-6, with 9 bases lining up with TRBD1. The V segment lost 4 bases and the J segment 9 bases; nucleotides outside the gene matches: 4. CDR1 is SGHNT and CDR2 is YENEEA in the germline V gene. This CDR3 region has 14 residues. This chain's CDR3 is CASSSDRGGNVLTF. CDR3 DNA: TGTGCCAGCAGCTCGGACAGGGGCGGCAACGTCCTGACTTTC.

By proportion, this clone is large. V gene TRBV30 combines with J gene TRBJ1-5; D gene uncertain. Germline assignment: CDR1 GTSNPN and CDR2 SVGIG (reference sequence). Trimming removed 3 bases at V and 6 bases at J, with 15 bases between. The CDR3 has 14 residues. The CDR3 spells CAWSPGFGSQPQHF. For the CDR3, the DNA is TGTGCCTGGAGCCCCGGATTCGGCAGTCAGCCCCAGCATTTT. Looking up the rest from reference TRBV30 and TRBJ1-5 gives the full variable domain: SQTIHQWPATLVQPVGSPLSLECTVEGTSNPNLYWYRQAAGRGLQLLFYSVGIGQISSEVPQNLSASRPQDRQFILSSKKLLLSDSGFYLCAWSPGFGSQPQHFGDGTRLSIL.

CDR3 sequence (DNA): TGTGCCAGCAGCTTGGTATTGGGCTACGAGCAGTACTTC. Translation gives CASSLVLGYEQYF. V usage is TRBV5-5 and J usage is TRBJ2-7, with D hard to call. CDR1 is SGHKS, CDR2 YYEKEE, per germline (reference sequence). CDR3 length: 13 amino acids. V was clipped by 0 bases and J by 3 bases, with 7 bases between them.

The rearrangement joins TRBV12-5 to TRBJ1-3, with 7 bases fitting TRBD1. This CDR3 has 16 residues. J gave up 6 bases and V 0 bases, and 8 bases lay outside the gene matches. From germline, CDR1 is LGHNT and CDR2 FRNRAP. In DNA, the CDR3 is TGTGCTAGTGGTTTGGTACTGAACAGGGGCGAAAACACCATATATTTT. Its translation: CASGLVLNRGENTIYF.

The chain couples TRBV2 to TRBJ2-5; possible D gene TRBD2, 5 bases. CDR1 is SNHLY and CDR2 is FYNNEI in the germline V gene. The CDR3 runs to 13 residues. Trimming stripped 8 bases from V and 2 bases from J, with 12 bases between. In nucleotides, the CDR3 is TGTGCCAGCGAGGACTTACTTCAAGAGACCCAGTACTTC. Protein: CASEDLLQETQYF.

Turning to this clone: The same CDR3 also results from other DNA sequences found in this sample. Written as DNA, the CDR3 is TGTGCCAGCAGTTACACGGGTACCGAGCAGTACTTC. Amino acid sequence: CASSYTGTEQYF. The chain joins TRBV6-5 to TRBJ2-7; no reliable D call. Trimming took 2 bases from V and 6 from J, leaving 8 bases between them. The CDR3 contains 12 residues. In germline, CDR1 is MNHEY, CDR2 SVGAGI.

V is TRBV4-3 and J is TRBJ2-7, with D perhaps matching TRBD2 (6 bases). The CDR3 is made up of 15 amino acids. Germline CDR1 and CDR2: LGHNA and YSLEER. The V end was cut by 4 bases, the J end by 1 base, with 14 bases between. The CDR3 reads CASSLEYSGSYEQYF. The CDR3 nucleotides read TGCGCCAGCAGCCTAGAGTATAGCGGATCCTACGAGCAGTACTTC.

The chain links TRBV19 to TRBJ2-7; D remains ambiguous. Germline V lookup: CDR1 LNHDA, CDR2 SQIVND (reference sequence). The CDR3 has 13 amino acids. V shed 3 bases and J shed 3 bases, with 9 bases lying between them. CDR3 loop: CASSISDGYEQYF. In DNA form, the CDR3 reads TGTGCCAGTAGTATTTCCGATGGCTACGAGCAGTACTTC.

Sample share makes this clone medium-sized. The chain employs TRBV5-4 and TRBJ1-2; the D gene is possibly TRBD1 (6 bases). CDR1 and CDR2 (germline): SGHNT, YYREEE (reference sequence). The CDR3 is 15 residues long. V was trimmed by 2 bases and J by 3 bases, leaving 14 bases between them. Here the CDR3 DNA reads TGTGCCAGCAGCTTTTTCGGGGGCGCGGACTATGGCTACACCTTC. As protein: CASSFFGGADYGYTF.

As DNA, the CDR3 is TGTGCCAGCAGCTTAGGAGGGGGCTGGGCTTTCTTT. As protein: CASSLGGGWAFF. V and J are TRBV11-3 and TRBJ1-1; 7 nucleotides match TRBD1. Trimming cost V 1 base and J 11 bases; bases outside gene matches: 4. CDR1 is SGHNT, CDR2 YENEEA, per germline. CDR3 length: 12 residues. The full variable domain, in which reference TRBV11-3 and TRBJ1-1 provide the parts outside the CDR3, is EAGVVQSPRYKIIEKKQPVAFWCNPISGHNTLYWYLQNLGQGPELLIRYENEEAVDDSQLPKDRFSAERLKGVDSTLKIQPAELGDSAVYLCASSLGGGWAFFGQGTRLTVV.

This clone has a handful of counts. Written as DNA, the CDR3 is TGTGCCAGCAGCGGACTTGACAGTTTCTATGGCTACACCTTC. Protein sequence: CASSGLDSFYGYTF. The rearrangement links TRBV7-9 to TRBJ1-2; TRBD1 might be the D (5 bases). V lost 5 bases and J lost 4, with 14 bases in between. The CDR3 contains 14 residues. Germline V gene lookup returns CDR1 SEHNR and CDR2 FQNEAQ (reference sequence).

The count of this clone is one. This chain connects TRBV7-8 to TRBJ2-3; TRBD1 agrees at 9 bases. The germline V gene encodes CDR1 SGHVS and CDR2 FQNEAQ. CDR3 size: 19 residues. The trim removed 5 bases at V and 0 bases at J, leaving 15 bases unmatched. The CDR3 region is CASSPPFGQGPLSTDTQYF. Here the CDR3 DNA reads TGTGCCAGCAGCCCACCGTTTGGACAGGGGCCGCTAAGCACAGATACGCAGTATTTT.

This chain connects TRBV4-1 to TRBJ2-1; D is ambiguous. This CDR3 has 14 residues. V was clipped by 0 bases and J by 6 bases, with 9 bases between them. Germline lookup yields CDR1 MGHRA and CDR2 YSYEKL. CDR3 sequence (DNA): TGCGCCAGCAGCCAAGATCCGGCTTTCAATGAGCAGTTCTTC. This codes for CASSQDPAFNEQFF.

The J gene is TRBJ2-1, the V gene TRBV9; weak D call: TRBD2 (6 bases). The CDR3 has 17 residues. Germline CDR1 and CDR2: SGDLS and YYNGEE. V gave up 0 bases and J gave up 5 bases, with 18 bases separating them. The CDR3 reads CASSVGGDRGLDNEQFF. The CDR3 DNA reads TGTGCCAGCAGCGTAGGGGGGGATAGAGGGTTGGACAATGAGCAGTTCTTC.

The CDR3 sequence: CASSVLRVRETQYF. In DNA form, the CDR3 reads TGTGCCAGCAGTGTCCTCAGGGTCCGGGAGACCCAGTACTTC. The chain couples TRBV28 to TRBJ2-5, with a weak D call TRBD1 (5 bases). V lost 5 bases, J lost 5 bases, and 15 bases lay in between. CDR3 size: 14 residues. CDR1 is MDHEN, CDR2 SYDVKM, per germline.